These T cell receptor beta chains were read from a single sample in a study of T cells in Graves' hyperthyroidism and ophthalmopathy. TCRdb reprocessed the multiplex PCR reads via MiXCR and lists one record per CDR3 protein. Altogether about 380,000 distinct CDR3 sequences are present, approximately 15% being singletons, with the ten largest covering about 18%. Material for sequencing was blood. All receptors come from a woman aged 25 to 39 with Graves' ophthalmopathy. The CDR3 runs from the conserved cysteine through the conserved F or W.

v_gene: TRBV9; len: 15; j_gene: TRBJ2-5; CDR3aa: CASSVGGDGGGTQYF
v_gene: TRBV20-1; len: 12; j_gene: TRBJ2-5; CDR3aa: CSATGDRETQYF
v_gene: TRBV20-1; len: 16; j_gene: TRBJ2-3; CDR3aa: CSAAGTSGGATDTQYF
v_gene: TRBV12-3/TRBV12-4; len: 15; j_gene: TRBJ2-1; CDR3aa: CASSHRPFTYNEQFF
v_gene: TRBV27; len: 15; j_gene: TRBJ2-2; CDR3aa: CASSLSNINTGELFF
v_gene: TRBV9; len: 15; j_gene: TRBJ2-1; CDR3aa: CASSVAGGLYNEQFF
v_gene: TRBV29-1; len: 12; j_gene: TRBJ2-4; CDR3aa: CSVETTTNIQYF
v_gene: TRBV2; len: 15; j_gene: TRBJ1-5; CDR3aa: CASSGRGFQNQPQHF
v_gene: TRBV20-1; len: 14; j_gene: TRBJ2-3; CDR3aa: CSAEEKRGTDTQYF
v_gene: TRBV2; len: 14; j_gene: TRBJ2-5; CDR3aa: CASSEGGRVETQYF
v_gene: TRBV19; len: 14; j_gene: TRBJ2-2; CDR3aa: CASKIQGTTGELFF
v_gene: TRBV20-1; len: 16; j_gene: TRBJ2-7; CDR3aa: CSASGGGRGAPYEQYF
v_gene: TRBV20-1; len: 15; j_gene: TRBJ2-3; CDR3aa: CSAGPSGGTTDTQYF
v_gene: TRBV20-1; len: 16; j_gene: TRBJ2-1; CDR3aa: CSALNSLGTADSEQFF
v_gene: TRBV24-1; len: 13; j_gene: TRBJ1-1; CDR3aa: CATSGAVNTEAFF
v_gene: TRBV20-1; len: 14; j_gene: TRBJ2-5; CDR3aa: CIPDGVSGAETQYF
v_gene: TRBV16; len: 14; j_gene: TRBJ2-5; CDR3aa: CASSQSGLRETQYF
v_gene: TRBV10-3; len: 12; j_gene: TRBJ1-5; CDR3aa: CAISESYGAQHF
v_gene: TRBV5-6; len: 15; j_gene: TRBJ2-3; CDR3aa: CASQESLTGGDTQYF
v_gene: TRBV10-3; len: 16; j_gene: TRBJ2-1; CDR3aa: CAISAWSGGAGDEQFF
v_gene: TRBV7-3; len: 13; j_gene: TRBJ2-2; CDR3aa: CASAGVNTGELFF
v_gene: TRBV4-1; len: 16; j_gene: TRBJ2-4; CDR3aa: CASSQGLTSVKNIQYF
v_gene: TRBV20-1; len: 18; j_gene: TRBJ2-3; CDR3aa: CSARRYWKSPRVPDTQYF
v_gene: TRBV6-2/TRBV6-3; len: 14; j_gene: TRBJ2-2; CDR3aa: CAIQQEWRTGELFF
v_gene: TRBV7-8; len: 13; j_gene: TRBJ2-1; CDR3aa: CASSLAPVSEQFF
v_gene: TRBV20-1; len: 15; j_gene: TRBJ2-1; CDR3aa: CSAPDYSSSYNEQFF
v_gene: TRBV14; len: 15; j_gene: TRBJ1-1; CDR3aa: CASSPTRTANTEAFF
v_gene: TRBV4-2; len: 17; j_gene: TRBJ2-5; CDR3aa: CASSQDGLGSFGGTQYF
v_gene: TRBV2; len: 15; j_gene: TRBJ1-2; CDR3aa: CASRSTGAEEYGYTF
v_gene: TRBV7-2; len: 15; j_gene: TRBJ2-2; CDR3aa: CASTPGLPNTGELFF